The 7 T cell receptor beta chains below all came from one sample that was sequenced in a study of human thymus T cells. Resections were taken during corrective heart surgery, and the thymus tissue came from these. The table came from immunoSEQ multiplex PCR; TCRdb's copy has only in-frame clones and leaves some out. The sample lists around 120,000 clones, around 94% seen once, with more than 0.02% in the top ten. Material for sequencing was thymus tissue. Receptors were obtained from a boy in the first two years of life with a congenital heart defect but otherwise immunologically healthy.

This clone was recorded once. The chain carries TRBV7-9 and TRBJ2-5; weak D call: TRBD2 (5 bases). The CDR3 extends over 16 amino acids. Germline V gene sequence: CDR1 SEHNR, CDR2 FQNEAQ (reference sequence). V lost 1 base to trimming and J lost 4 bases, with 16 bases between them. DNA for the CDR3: TGTGCCAGCAGCTTAGTGGGGAGAAGAGGGCTAGAGACCCAGTACTTC. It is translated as CASSLVGRRGLETQYF. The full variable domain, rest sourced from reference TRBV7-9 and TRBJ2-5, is DTGVSQNPRHKITKRGQNVTFRCDPISEHNRLYWYRQTLGQGPEFLTYFQNEAQLEKSRLLSDRFSAERPKGSFSTLEIQRTEQGDSAMYLCASSLVGRRGLETQYFGPGTRLLVL.

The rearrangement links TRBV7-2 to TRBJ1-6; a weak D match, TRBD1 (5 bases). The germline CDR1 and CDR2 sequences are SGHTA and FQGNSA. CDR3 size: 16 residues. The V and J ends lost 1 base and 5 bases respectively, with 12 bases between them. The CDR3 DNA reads TGTGCCAGCAGCTTAGTACCGACAGCCCATAATTCACCCCTCCACTTT. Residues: CASSLVPTAHNSPLHF.

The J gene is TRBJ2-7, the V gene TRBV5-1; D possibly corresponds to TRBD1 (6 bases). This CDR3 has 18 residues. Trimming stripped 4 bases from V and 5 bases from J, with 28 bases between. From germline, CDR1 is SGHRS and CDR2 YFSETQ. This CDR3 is CASSTSFPDRRVGNEQYF. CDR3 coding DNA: TGCGCCAGCAGCACCTCATTTCCTGACAGGCGGGTTGGAAACGAGCAGTACTTC.

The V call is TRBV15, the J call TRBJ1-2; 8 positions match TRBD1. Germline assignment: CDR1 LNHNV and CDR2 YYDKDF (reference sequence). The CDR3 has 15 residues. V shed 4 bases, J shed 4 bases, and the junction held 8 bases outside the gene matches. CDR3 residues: CATSTPGTGFYGYTF. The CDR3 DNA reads TGTGCCACCAGCACCCCTGGGACAGGCTTCTATGGCTACACCTTC.

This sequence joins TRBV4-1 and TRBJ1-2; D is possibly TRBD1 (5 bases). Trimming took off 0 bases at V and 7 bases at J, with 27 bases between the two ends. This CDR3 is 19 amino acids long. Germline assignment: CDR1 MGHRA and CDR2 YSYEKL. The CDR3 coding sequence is TGCGCCAGCAGCCAAGACCCCCGCCAGGGAAGGTCCCACGTTCGTGGCTACACCTTC. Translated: CASSQDPRQGRSHVRGYTF.

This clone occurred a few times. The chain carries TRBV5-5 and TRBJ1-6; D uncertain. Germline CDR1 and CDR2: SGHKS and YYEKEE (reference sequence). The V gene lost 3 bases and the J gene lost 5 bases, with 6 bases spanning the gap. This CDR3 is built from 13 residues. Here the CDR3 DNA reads TGTGCCAGCAGCTCAAGGGATAATTCACCCCTCCACTTT. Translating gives CASSSRDNSPLHF.

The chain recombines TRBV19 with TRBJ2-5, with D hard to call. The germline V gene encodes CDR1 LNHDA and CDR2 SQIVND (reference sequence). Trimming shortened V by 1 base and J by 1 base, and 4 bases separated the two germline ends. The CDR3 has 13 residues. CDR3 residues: CASSIAIQETQYF. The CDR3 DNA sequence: TGTGCCAGTAGTATAGCCATCCAAGAGACCCAGTACTTC.